This entry lists 5 T cell receptor beta chains sequenced from one sample in a study of blood T cell repertoires in COVID-19. Some clones are missing from TCRdb's copy, which holds only in-frame ones; the method was immunoSEQ multiplex PCR. This sample carries roughly 250,000 clones, approximately 80% of them seen once, and the ten largest clones take approximately 9%. Sequencing was done on a sample of peripheral blood. Receptors originate from a human donor in a cohort sampled during active COVID-19.

The rearrangement joins TRBV29-1 to TRBJ1-4; 7 bases align to TRBD1. V dropped 5 bases and J dropped 0; count of bases not matched to a gene: 9. Germline CDR1 reads SQVTM; CDR2 reads ANQGSEA. The CDR3 spans 16 residues. CDR3 region: CSVQGVGVATNEKLFF. In DNA form, the CDR3 reads TGCAGCGTTCAGGGGGTTGGTGTTGCAACTAATGAAAAACTGTTTTTT.

The V gene is TRBV3-1 (or the pseudogene TRBV3-2), the J gene TRBJ2-5; D gene ambiguous. Germline CDR1 LGHDT, CDR2 YNNKEL (reference sequence). V was trimmed by 1 base and J by 5 bases, leaving 8 bases between them. The CDR3 consists of 13 residues. CDR3 in amino acids: CASSQGQVETQYF. CDR3 nucleotides: TGTGCCAGCAGCCAAGGACAAGTGGAGACCCAGTACTTC.

The V call is TRBV5-1, the J call TRBJ1-2; 7 bases match TRBD1. This CDR3 has 13 residues. The germline gives CDR1 SGHRS, CDR2 YFSETQ. The V and J ends lost 7 bases and 2 bases, in that order; junction bases with no gene match: 5. The CDR3 coding sequence is TGCGCCAGCGGGTTGACAGGGAACTATGGCTACACCTTC. Protein product: CASGLTGNYGYTF.

The V call is TRBV7-9, the J call TRBJ2-1; 12 bases are shared with TRBD2. This CDR3 comprises 14 residues. The junction had 8 bases not matched to a gene; V was cut back by 7 bases and J by 10 bases. Germline loops: CDR1 SEHNR, CDR2 FQNEAQ (reference sequence). The CDR3 protein is CASILAGGHGEQFF. The CDR3 DNA reads as TGTGCCAGCATTCTAGCGGGGGGGCACGGAGAGCAGTTCTTC.

The chain recombines TRBV5-1 with TRBJ1-1; tentatively, D is TRBD1 (6 bases). Germline V gene sequence: CDR1 SGHRS, CDR2 YFSETQ. CDR3 size: 15 residues. Trimming took off 4 bases at V and 1 base at J, with 14 bases between the two ends. The CDR3 loop reads CASSNTGLSNTEAFF. In DNA form, the CDR3 reads TGCGCCAGCAGCAATACAGGGTTGTCGAACACTGAAGCTTTCTTT.